This T cell receptor beta chain was obtained from a study of blood T cell repertoires in COVID-19. Assay used: immunoSEQ multiplex PCR; TCRdb lists only in-frame clones, some missing. This table holds 290,000 or so clones, around 90% found once. J gave up 6 bases and V 1 base, and 6 bases lay outside the gene matches. The CDR3 is made up of 16 amino acids. CDR1 and CDR2 (germline): LNHDA, SQIVND (reference sequence). The sequence came from a man between 65 and 85 years old with acute or convalescent COVID-19. The rearrangement links TRBV19 to TRBJ1-5; TRBD1 agrees at 10 bases. Specimen: peripheral blood. The CDR3: CASSIVGTGVIQPQHF. For the CDR3, the DNA is TGTGCCAGTAGTATAGTGGGGACAGGGGTAATTCAGCCCCAGCATTTT.